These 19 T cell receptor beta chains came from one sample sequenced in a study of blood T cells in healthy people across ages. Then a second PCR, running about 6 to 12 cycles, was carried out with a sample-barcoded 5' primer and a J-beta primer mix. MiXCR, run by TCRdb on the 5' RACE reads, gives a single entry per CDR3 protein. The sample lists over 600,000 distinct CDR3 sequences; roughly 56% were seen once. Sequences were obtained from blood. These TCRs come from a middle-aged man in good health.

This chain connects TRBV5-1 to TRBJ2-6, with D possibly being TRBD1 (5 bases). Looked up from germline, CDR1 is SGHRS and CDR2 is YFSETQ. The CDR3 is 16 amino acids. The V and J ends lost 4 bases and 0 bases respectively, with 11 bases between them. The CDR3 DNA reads TGCGCCAGCAGCGATCAGGGCCCCTCTGGGGCCAACGTCCTGACTTTC. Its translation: CASSDQGPSGANVLTF.

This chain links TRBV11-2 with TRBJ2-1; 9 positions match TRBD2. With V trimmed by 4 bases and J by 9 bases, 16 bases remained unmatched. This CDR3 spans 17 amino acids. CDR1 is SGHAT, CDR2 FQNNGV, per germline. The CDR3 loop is CASSYRTTSGKGVEQFF. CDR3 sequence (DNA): TGTGCCAGCAGCTATCGGACGACTAGCGGAAAAGGAGTTGAGCAGTTCTTC.

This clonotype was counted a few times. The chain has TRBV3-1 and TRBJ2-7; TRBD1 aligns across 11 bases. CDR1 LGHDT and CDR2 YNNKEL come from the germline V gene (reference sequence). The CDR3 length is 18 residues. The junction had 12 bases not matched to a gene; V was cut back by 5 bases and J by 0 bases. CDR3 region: CASSTHLKGQGASYEQYF. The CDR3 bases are TGTGCCAGCAGCACGCACTTAAAAGGACAGGGGGCCTCCTACGAGCAGTACTTC.

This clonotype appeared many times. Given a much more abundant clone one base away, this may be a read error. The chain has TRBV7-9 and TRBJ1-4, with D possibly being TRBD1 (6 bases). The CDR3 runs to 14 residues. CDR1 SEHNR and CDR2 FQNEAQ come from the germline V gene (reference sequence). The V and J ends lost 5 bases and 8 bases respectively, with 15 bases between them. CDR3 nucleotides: TGTGCCAGCAGCGTAGAGGACAGCGACGAAAAACTGTTTTTT. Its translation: CASSVEDSDEKLFF.

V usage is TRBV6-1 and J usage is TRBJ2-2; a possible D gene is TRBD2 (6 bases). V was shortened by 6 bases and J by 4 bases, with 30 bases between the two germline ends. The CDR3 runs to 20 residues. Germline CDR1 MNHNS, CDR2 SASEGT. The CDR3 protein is CASSLQFGGSGFLTTGELFF. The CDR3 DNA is TGTGCCAGCAGCCTACAGTTCGGGGGTAGCGGCTTCCTGACCACCGGGGAGCTGTTTTTT.

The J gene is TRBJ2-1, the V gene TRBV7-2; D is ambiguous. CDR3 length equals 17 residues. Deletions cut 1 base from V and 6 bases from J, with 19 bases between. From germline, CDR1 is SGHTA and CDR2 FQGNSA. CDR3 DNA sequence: TGTGCCAGCAGCTTAGTTTTTGCGCGGAGCCATTGCAATGAGCAGTTCTTC. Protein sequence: CASSLVFARSHCNEQFF. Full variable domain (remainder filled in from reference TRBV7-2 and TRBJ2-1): GAGVSQSPSNKVTEKGKDVELRCDPISGHTALYWYRQSLGQGLEFLIYFQGNSAPDKSGLPSDRFSAERTGGSVSTLTIQRTQQEDSAVYLCASSLVFARSHCNEQFFGPGTRLTVL.

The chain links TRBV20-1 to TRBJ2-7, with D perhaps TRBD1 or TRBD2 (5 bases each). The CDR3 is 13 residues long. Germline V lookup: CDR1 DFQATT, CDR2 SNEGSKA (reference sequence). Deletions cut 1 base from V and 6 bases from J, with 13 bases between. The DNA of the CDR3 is TGCAGTGCTAGAGGGGGGAACCTCGGCGAGCAGTACTTC. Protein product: CSARGGNLGEQYF.

The CDR3 region has the DNA TGTGCCAGCAGTTCCAGGGGGAGCACTGAAGCTTTCTTT. It encodes CASSSRGSTEAFF. The chain carries TRBV25-1 and TRBJ1-1; 7 bases map to TRBD1. This CDR3 is built from 13 residues. Germline CDR1 and CDR2: MGHDK and SYGVNS. V dropped 5 bases and J dropped 4; count of bases not matched to a gene: 4.

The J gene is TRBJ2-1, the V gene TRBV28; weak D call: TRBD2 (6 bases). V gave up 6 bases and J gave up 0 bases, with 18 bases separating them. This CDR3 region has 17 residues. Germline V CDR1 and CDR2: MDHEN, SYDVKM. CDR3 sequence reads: CASRSPGRSGSYNEQFF. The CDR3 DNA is TGTGCCAGCAGGAGCCCAGGTCGTAGCGGCTCCTACAATGAGCAGTTCTTC.

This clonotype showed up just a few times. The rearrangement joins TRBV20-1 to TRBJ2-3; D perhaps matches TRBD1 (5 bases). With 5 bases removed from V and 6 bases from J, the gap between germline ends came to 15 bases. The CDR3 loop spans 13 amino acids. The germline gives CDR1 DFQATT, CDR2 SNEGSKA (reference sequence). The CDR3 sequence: CSAPTVGHDTQYF. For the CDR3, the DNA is TGCAGTGCTCCCACCGTGGGGCACGATACGCAGTATTTT.

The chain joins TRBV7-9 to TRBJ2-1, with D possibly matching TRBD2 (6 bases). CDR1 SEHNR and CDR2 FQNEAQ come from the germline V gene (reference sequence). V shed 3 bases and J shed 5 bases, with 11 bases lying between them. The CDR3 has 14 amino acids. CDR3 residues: CASSFPLANNEQFF. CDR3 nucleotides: TGTGCCAGCAGCTTCCCGCTAGCGAACAATGAGCAGTTCTTC. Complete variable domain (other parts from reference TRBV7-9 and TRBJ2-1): DTGVSQNPRHKITKRGQNVTFRCDPISEHNRLYWYRQTLGQGPEFLTYFQNEAQLEKSRLLSDRFSAERPKGSFSTLEIQRTEQGDSAMYLCASSFPLANNEQFFGPGTRLTVL.

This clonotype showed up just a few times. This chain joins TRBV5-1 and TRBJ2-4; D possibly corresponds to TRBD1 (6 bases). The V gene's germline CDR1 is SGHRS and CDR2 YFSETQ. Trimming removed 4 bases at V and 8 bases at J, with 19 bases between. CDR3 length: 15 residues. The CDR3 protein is CASSEDTGPADIQYF. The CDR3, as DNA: TGCGCCAGCAGCGAGGACACAGGGCCGGCGGACATTCAGTACTTC.

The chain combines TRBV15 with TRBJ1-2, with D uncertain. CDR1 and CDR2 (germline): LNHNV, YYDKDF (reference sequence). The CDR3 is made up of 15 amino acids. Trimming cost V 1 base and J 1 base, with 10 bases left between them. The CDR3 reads CATSRVGTVNYGYTF. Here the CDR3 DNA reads TGTGCCACCAGCAGAGTCGGAACCGTTAACTATGGCTACACCTTC.

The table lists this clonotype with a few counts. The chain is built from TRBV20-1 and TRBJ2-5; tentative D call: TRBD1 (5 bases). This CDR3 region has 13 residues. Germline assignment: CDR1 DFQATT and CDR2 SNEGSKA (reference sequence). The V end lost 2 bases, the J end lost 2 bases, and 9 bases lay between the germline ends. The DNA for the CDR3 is TGCAGTGCTAGACGGTCAGGGCAAGAGACCCAGTACTTC. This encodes CSARRSGQETQYF.

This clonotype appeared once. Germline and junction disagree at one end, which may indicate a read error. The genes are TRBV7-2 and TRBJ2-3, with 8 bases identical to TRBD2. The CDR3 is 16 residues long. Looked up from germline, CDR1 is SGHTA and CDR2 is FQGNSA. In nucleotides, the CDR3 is TGTGCCAGCAGCTTAGCGCTGAGCGGGAGTTCAGATATGCAGTATTTT. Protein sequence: CASSLALSGSSDMQYF.

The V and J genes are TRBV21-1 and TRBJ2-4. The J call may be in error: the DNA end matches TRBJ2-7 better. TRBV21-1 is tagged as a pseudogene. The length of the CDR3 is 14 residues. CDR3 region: CASSRAGVTYEQYF. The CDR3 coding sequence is TGTGCCAGCAGCAGGGCAGGAGTAACCTACGAGCAGTACTTC.

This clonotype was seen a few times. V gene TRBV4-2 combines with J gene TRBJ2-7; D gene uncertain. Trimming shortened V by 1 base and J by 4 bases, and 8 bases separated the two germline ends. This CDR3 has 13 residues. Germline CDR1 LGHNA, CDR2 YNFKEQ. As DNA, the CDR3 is TGTGCCAGCAGCCAAGTACCAACTTACGAGCAGTACTTC. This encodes CASSQVPTYEQYF.

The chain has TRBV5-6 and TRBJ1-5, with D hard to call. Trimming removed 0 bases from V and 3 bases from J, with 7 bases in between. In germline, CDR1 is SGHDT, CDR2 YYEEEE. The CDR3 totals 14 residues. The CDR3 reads CASSLAGPNQPQHF. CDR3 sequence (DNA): TGTGCCAGCAGCTTGGCCGGTCCCAATCAGCCCCAGCATTTT.

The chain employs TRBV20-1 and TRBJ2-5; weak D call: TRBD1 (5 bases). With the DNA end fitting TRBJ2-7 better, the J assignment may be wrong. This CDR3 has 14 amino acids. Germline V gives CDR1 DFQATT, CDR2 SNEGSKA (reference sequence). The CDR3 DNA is TGCAGTGCTAGAATCCGGACAATGAGGAACGAGCAGTACTTC. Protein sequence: CSARIRTMRNEQYF.